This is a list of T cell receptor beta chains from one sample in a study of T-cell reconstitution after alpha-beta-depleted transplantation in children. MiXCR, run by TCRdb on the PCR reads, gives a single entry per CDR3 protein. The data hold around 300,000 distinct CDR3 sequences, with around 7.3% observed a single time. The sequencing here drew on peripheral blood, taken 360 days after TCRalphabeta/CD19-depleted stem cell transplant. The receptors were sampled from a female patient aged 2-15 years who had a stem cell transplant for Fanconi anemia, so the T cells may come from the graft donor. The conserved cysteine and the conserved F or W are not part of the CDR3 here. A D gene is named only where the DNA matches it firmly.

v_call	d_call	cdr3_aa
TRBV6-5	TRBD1	ASSDSGTGLGAIY
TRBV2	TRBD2	ASRAGTSAYNEQF
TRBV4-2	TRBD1	ASSQGTGGGDTQY
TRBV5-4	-	ASSSPFNRILYGYT
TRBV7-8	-	ASSTPNPLNTEAF
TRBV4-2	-	ASSQGAGDPVGYT
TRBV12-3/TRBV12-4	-	ASSRSGGAQETQY
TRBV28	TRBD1	ASSRWDRANYGYT
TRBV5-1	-	ASMASSYEQY
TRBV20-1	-	SVFGTGSYNEQF
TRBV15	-	ATSRPKNDYGYT
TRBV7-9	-	ASSWGGQNLYGYT
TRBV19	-	ASSINLGGNTEAF
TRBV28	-	ASNQVGIKNIQY
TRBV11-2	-	ASSLGPGRAGELF
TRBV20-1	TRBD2	SAIPSGEVYEQY
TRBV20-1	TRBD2	SALAGLYNEQF
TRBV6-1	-	ASSEDGELRYGYT
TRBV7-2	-	ASSLVGWVNEQF
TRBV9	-	ASSVAPTTDTQY